Listed here is a single T cell receptor (beta chain). The antigen is not known. The donors belonged to the approximately 120-subject validation cohort, separate from the 666-subject first cohort. This specimen comes from a study of cytomegalovirus exposure and HLA in healthy donors. Study background: A subsequent analysis reported that the roughly 120 validation repertoires were produced on the same platform that had also been used for the 666 first-cohort repertoires.

Method: immunoSEQ multiplex PCR; TCRdb's copy keeps in-frame clones and lacks some. The sample contains approximately 150,000 clones, 91% of which appear only once. Study observations and caveats: Reports credit the classifier with highly specific, highly sensitive diagnosis of cytomegalovirus status. Later, an analysis found that TCR clusters from the first cohort tended to co-occur in the 90 to 150 validation repertoires.

Sequenced sample: PBMCs. The clonotype originates from a woman aged 18 to 35 in good health and CMV-seropositive.

CDR3 amino acids: CASSIGTSGRTDTQYF. The CDR3 bases are TGTGCCAGTAGTATAGGGACTAGCGGGAGGACAGATACGCAGTATTTT. The chain carries TRBV19 and TRBJ2-3, with 14 bases identical to TRBD2. Trimming cost V 1 base and J 3 bases; bases outside gene matches: 0. This CDR3 is built from 16 residues. Germline V lookup: CDR1 LNHDA, CDR2 SQIVND (reference sequence).